Each of the 15 T cell receptor beta chains below was sequenced from the same sample in a study of blood T cell repertoires in COVID-19 (dated by TCRdb to 2020 to 2022). The method behind the library was the immunoSEQ multiplex PCR assay. The clones in this table, taken by TCRdb from immuneACCESS, are in-frame only. Not every clone is retained; where verified, under half of the shortfall comes from an unresolved V gene, and the cause of the rest is unknown. A total of under 130,000 clones appear in this sample, more than 80% of them only once. The ten most abundant clones make up around 3.8% of the sample. What was sequenced was peripheral blood. These receptors all come from a woman aged 60-75 years with acute or convalescent COVID-19.

This rearrangement joins TRBV6-5 to TRBJ1-1; D possibly corresponds to TRBD1 (6 bases). Trimming shortened V by 0 bases and J by 2 bases, and 13 bases separated the two germline ends. This CDR3 contains 16 residues. CDR1 and CDR2 (germline): MNHEY, SVGAGI. The CDR3 DNA sequence: TGTGCCAGCAGTTACTCGAGGGGGACACCAAACACTGAAGCTTTCTTT. Protein: CASSYSRGTPNTEAFF.

This chain links TRBV4-1 with TRBJ1-2; D unclear. The V gene lost 4 bases and the J gene lost 2 bases, with 17 bases spanning the gap. The CDR3 has 16 residues. Germline lookup yields CDR1 MGHRA and CDR2 YSYEKL. The CDR3 here is CASSLGGSQLNYGYTF. As DNA, the CDR3 is TGCGCCAGCAGCCTTGGAGGAAGCCAGCTAAACTATGGCTACACCTTC.

In its sample, this clone was seen once. This rearrangement joins TRBV3-1 (or the pseudogene TRBV3-2) to TRBJ2-2, with 13 bases identical to TRBD2. Losses at the gene ends were 5 bases for V and 5 bases for J; bases not matched to a gene: 8. CDR1 and CDR2 (germline): LGHDT, YNNKEL (reference sequence). The CDR3 totals 17 residues. For the CDR3, the DNA is TGTGCCAGCAGCACGCAGGGACTAGCGGGGCGAACCGGGGAGCTGTTTTTT. Its protein is CASSTQGLAGRTGELFF.

This CDR3 reads CASSPRLGVADPNYGYTF. The CDR3 DNA is TGTGCCAGCAGCCCACGGTTGGGCGTGGCAGACCCTAACTATGGCTACACCTTC. This chain connects TRBV27 to TRBJ1-2; D remains unclear. The V end lost 6 bases, the J end lost 0 bases, and 23 bases lay between the germline ends. Germline V gene sequence: CDR1 MNHEY, CDR2 SMNVEV (reference sequence). CDR3 length: 18 amino acids.

This chain uses TRBV9 with TRBJ2-1, with TRBD2 matching over 10 bases. There are 17 residues in the CDR3. CDR1 and CDR2 from the germline V gene are SGDLS and YYNGEE. Trimming removed 0 bases from V and 7 bases from J; junction bases left unmatched: 10. This CDR3 is CASSVDTLAGVKNEQFF. CDR3 nucleotide sequence: TGTGCCAGCAGCGTAGACACTCTAGCGGGAGTTAAGAATGAGCAGTTCTTC.

The V gene is TRBV24-1, the J gene TRBJ2-5; possible D gene TRBD1, 6 bases. Trimming took off 4 bases at V and 7 bases at J, with 18 bases between the two ends. CDR1 KGHDR and CDR2 SFDVKD come from the germline V gene. The CDR3 loop spans 15 amino acids. CDR3 coding DNA: TGTGCCACCAGTGACCCCCGACCAGGGGACGGGACCCAGTACTTC. Amino acids: CATSDPRPGDGTQYF.

The J gene is TRBJ2-2, the V gene TRBV9, with D perhaps matching TRBD1 (5 bases). V lost 0 bases to trimming and J lost 0 bases, with 12 bases between them. This CDR3 comprises 17 residues. Germline V gene data show CDR1 as SGDLS and CDR2 as YYNGEE. As DNA, the CDR3 is TGTGCCAGCAGCGTAGTGGTCCCAGGGTCGAACACCGGGGAGCTGTTTTTT. As protein: CASSVVVPGSNTGELFF.

The rearrangement links TRBV24-1 to TRBJ1-2, with D possibly matching TRBD1 (5 bases). Germline CDR1 is KGHDR and CDR2 is SFDVKD. The germline V and J ends were trimmed by 4 bases and 3 bases, with 8 bases remaining between them. The CDR3 runs to 13 residues. CDR3: CATSERGDYGYTF. In DNA, the CDR3 is TGTGCCACCAGTGAAAGGGGCGACTATGGCTACACCTTC.

The gene calls are TRBV3-1 (or the pseudogene TRBV3-2) and TRBJ2-2; D gene unclear. CDR1 is LGHDT, CDR2 YNNKEL, per germline (reference sequence). With 3 bases removed from V and 6 bases from J, the gap between germline ends came to 8 bases. CDR3 size: 13 residues. The CDR3 sequence: CASSHRGPGELFF. The CDR3 DNA sequence: TGTGCCAGCAGCCATCGAGGTCCCGGGGAGCTGTTTTTT.

The chain combines TRBV5-4 with TRBJ2-1; no clear D. Germline CDR1 and CDR2: SGHNT and YYREEE (reference sequence). The length of the CDR3 is 16 residues. V gave up 0 bases and J gave up 0 bases, with 10 bases separating them. The CDR3 DNA sequence: TGTGCCAGCAGCTTGGGTGGGCTGAGCTCCTACAATGAGCAGTTCTTC. Encoded protein: CASSLGGLSSYNEQFF.

The CDR3, as DNA: TGTGCCAGCAGTTTAGTGTCTAGCGGGAGGCACACAGATACGCAGTATTTT. It yields the protein CASSLVSSGRHTDTQYF. This chain joins TRBV27 and TRBJ2-3; 11 positions agree with TRBD2. This CDR3 has 17 residues. J was trimmed by 2 bases and V by 2 bases; bases with no gene match: 6. In germline, CDR1 is MNHEY, CDR2 SMNVEV (reference sequence).

This clone was observed once. The rearrangement uses TRBV4-2 and TRBJ2-3; 9 positions match TRBD2. This CDR3 contains 15 residues. V trimming: 4 bases; J trimming: 2 bases; junction bases outside the gene matches: 4. The germline CDR1 and CDR2 sequences are LGHNA and YNFKEQ. The CDR3 DNA reads as TGTGCCAGCAGCCTAGGGGGACTAGCCACAGATACGCAGTATTTT. Amino acid sequence: CASSLGGLATDTQYF.

The V gene is TRBV2, the J gene TRBJ1-1; 10 bases match TRBD1. The CDR3 extends over 15 amino acids. J lost 0 bases, V lost 4 bases, and 2 bases had no gene match. Germline V gene lookup returns CDR1 SNHLY and CDR2 FYNNEI. CDR3 protein: CASSGGTGVNTEAFF. DNA of the CDR3: TGTGCCAGCAGTGGGGGGACAGGGGTGAACACTGAAGCTTTCTTT.

CDR3: CASSSGLAGVSYNEQFF. The CDR3 DNA reads TGTGCCAGCAGCTCCGGACTAGCGGGAGTCTCCTACAATGAGCAGTTCTTC. V gene TRBV5-4 combines with J gene TRBJ2-1; TRBD2 matches 13 bases. Unmatched junction bases numbered 3, after V lost 3 bases and J lost 0 bases. CDR1 and CDR2 from the germline V gene are SGHNT and YYREEE (reference sequence). This CDR3 comprises 17 residues.

The chain has TRBV7-9 and TRBJ2-3; no clear D. CDR1 SEHNR and CDR2 FQNEAQ come from the germline V gene (reference sequence). The CDR3 consists of 11 residues. V was trimmed by 5 bases and J by 6 bases, leaving 6 bases between them. The CDR3 is CASSTGDTQYF. As DNA, the CDR3 is TGTGCCAGCAGCACTGGTGATACGCAGTATTTT. The variable domain in full, completed from reference TRBV7-9 and TRBJ2-3, reads DTGVSQNPRHKITKRGQNVTFRCDPISEHNRLYWYRQTLGQGPEFLTYFQNEAQLEKSRLLSDRFSAERPKGSFSTLEIQRTEQGDSAMYLCASSTGDTQYFGPGTRLTVL.